This is a list of T cell receptor beta chains from one sample in a study of T cell responses to AZD1222 COVID-19 vaccine. Using immunoSEQ multiplex PCR, the repertoire was profiled, and TCRdb retains in-frame clones only, with some absent. This table has around 110,000 clones, roughly 87% appearing once. Source: peripheral blood, taken on day 0 of AZD1222 vaccination. The receptors were gathered from an adult in good health. Both conserved end residues are part of each CDR3. A D gene is named only where the DNA matches it firmly. The listing skips clone size in some rows; elsewhere it reads once, few, many or a size class.

>few|.|TRBJ2-3|TRBV7-9
TGTGCCAGCAGCTTTGACAGCGCCACAGATACGCAGTATTTT
CASSFDSATDTQYF
>.|TRBD1|TRBJ1-2|TRBV5-1
TGCGCCAGCAGCCGGGACAGGGACGGCTACACCTTC
CASSRDRDGYTF
>.|.|TRBJ1-4|TRBV27
TGTGCCAGCAGTTTTATTAGGGGCGTAGAGAATGAAAAACTGTTTTTT
CASSFIRGVENEKLFF
>.|.|TRBJ2-7|TRBV6-5
TGTGCCAGCAGCACGGGACGCGCCTACGAGCAGTACTTC
CASSTGRAYEQYF
>few|TRBD2|TRBJ2-2|TRBV9
TGTGCCAGCAGCGTAGAACTAGCGGACACCGGGGAGCTGTTTTTT
CASSVELADTGELFF
>.|.|TRBJ2-1|TRBV19
TGTGCCAGTAGACCACAGCCTCTCTCCTACAATGAGCAGTTCTTC
CASRPQPLSYNEQFF
>.|.|TRBJ1-1|TRBV19
TGTGCCAGTAGTATGAATCTGAGAGCTGAAGCTTTCTTT
CASSMNLRAEAFF
>.|.|TRBJ2-1|TRBV7-3
TGTGCCAGCAGCTTAGAGGGAGATGAGCAGTTCTTC
CASSLEGDEQFF
>.|.|TRBJ1-5|TRBV19
TGTGCCAGTGCAGGGTTAAATCAGCCCCAGCATTTT
CASAGLNQPQHF
>.|.|TRBJ2-4|TRBV19
TGTGCCAGTACCCCCGGGACGGAAAACATTCAGTACTTC
CASTPGTENIQYF
>once|.|TRBJ1-2|TRBV24-1
TGTGCCACCAGTGAGGCCAGTAACTATGGCTACACCTTC
CATSEASNYGYTF
>.|.|TRBJ1-1|TRBV6-5
TGTGCCAGCAGTTACTACGGGGACACTGAAGCTTTCTTT
CASSYYGDTEAFF
>.|.|TRBJ2-5|TRBV15
TGTGCCACCAGCCGCCAACAGGGCCCACAAGAGACCCAGTACTTC
CATSRQQGPQETQYF
>.|.|TRBJ2-3|TRBV7-7
TGTGCCAGCAGCTCCGGAGGAAGCACAGATACGCAGTATTTT
CASSSGGSTDTQYF
>few|.|TRBJ1-3|TRBV3-1/TRBV3-2
TGTGCCAGCAGCCGCTTAGGGGGAGGGGACTCTGGAAACACCATATATTTT
CASSRLGGGDSGNTIYF
>.|.|TRBJ2-1|TRBV29-1
TGCAGCGTGGGGGACAATTACAATGAGCAGTTCTTC
CSVGDNYNEQFF
>.|.|TRBJ1-5|TRBV4-1
TGCGCCAGCAGCCAAGGGTCGTTTAGCAATCAGCCCCAGCATTTT
CASSQGSFSNQPQHF
>.|.|TRBJ1-6|TRBV4-2
TGTGCCAGCAGCCCATTGGGAGCCAGACTTAATTCACCCCTCCACTTT
CASSPLGARLNSPLHF
>.|TRBD2|TRBJ2-7|TRBV3-1/TRBV3-2
TGTGCCAGCAGTCCCCGGGGGGGCACGTACGAGCAGTACTTC
CASSPRGGTYEQYF
>.|TRBD1|TRBJ2-7|TRBV10-3
TGTGCCACGACAGGGGAACCCTACGAGCAGTACTTC
CATTGEPYEQYF
>few|.|TRBJ1-3|TRBV5-3
TGTGCCAGAATCACAGGGTTAAGAAACACCATATATTTT
CARITGLRNTIYF
>.|.|TRBJ1-1|TRBV5-1
TGCGCCAGCAGCAGCGGACACACGAACACTGAAGCTTTCTTT
CASSSGHTNTEAFF
>.|.|TRBJ2-2|TRBV28
TGTGCCAGCAGCCTCCCTACCGGGGAGCTGTTTTTT
CASSLPTGELFF
>.|TRBD1|TRBJ1-5|TRBV28
TGTGCCAGCAGTTACATTGGACAGGTCGATAGCAATCAGCCCCAGCATTTT
CASSYIGQVDSNQPQHF
>few|.|TRBJ1-1|TRBV14
TGTGCCAGCAGCCAGCAGGGCGACACTGAAGCTTTCTTT
CASSQQGDTEAFF
>.|TRBD2|TRBJ2-3|TRBV27
TGTGCCAGCAGCTACGGACTAGCGGGGGGTGAGGATACGCAGTATTTT
CASSYGLAGGEDTQYF
>.|.|TRBJ1-1|TRBV7-8
TGTGCCAGCAGCCGTGGGGGGGAAGTAGCTTTCTTT
CASSRGGEVAFF
>.|TRBD1|TRBJ1-4|TRBV28
TGTGCCAGCAGAGAAACAGGGGGCCGCGAAAAACTGTTTTTT
CASRETGGREKLFF
>.|.|TRBJ1-4|TRBV6-5
TGTGCCAGCAGTTACCGGGGGTCGGGAGAAAAACTGTTTTTT
CASSYRGSGEKLFF
>.|.|TRBJ1-2|TRBV27
TGTGCCAGCAGGTCCACTGGGGACTATGGCTACACCTTC
CASRSTGDYGYTF
>.|TRBD1|TRBJ1-1|TRBV7-9
TGTGCCAGCAGCCTGACAGGGAAGGCAGTTGAAGCTTTCTTT
CASSLTGKAVEAFF
>few|TRBD2|TRBJ2-2|TRBV9
TGTGCCAGCAGCGTAGCTGGGGCGGGGGTCCTGACCGGGGAGCTGTTTTTT
CASSVAGAGVLTGELFF
>.|.|TRBJ2-1|TRBV28
TGTGCCAGCAGTGAAGACAGCGGTCCCTACAATGAGCAGTTCTTC
CASSEDSGPYNEQFF
>.|.|TRBJ1-4|TRBV11-1
TGTGCCAGCAGCTTAGGGGAACGGGAAAAACTGTTTTTT
CASSLGEREKLFF
>few|TRBD1|TRBJ1-6|TRBV28
TGTGCCAGCAGTCTTCCGGGACAGACGTTTTCACCCCTCCACTTT
CASSLPGQTFSPLHF
>.|TRBD1|TRBJ1-6|TRBV11-2
TGTGCCAGCAGCGGACAGGGCTCCTATAATTCACCCCTCCACTTT
CASSGQGSYNSPLHF
>.|TRBD1|TRBJ2-7|TRBV10-3
TGTGCCATCCGGGACAGGGGTTACGAGCAGTACTTC
CAIRDRGYEQYF
>.|.|TRBJ1-6|TRBV7-2
TGTGCCAGCAGCTTAAACAGGGAACAGGGAAGGTTTTCACCCCTCCACTTT
CASSLNREQGRFSPLHF
>.|.|TRBJ2-3|TRBV7-6
TGTGCCAGCAGCTTATACGAGCGGACCAGGGATACGCAGTATTTT
CASSLYERTRDTQYF
>.|TRBD2|TRBJ2-7|TRBV6-5
TGTGCCAGCAGATCTACTAGCGGGGGCTACGAGCAGTACTTC
CASRSTSGGYEQYF
>few|.|TRBJ1-2|TRBV9
TGTGCCAGCAGCTCCAGCTCAGGCGATGGCTACACCTTC
CASSSSSGDGYTF
>few|.|TRBJ2-3|TRBV6-4
TGTGCCAGCAGTGACTCTGGAGCGGGTGACACAGATACGCAGTATTTT
CASSDSGAGDTDTQYF
>.|.|TRBJ1-5|TRBV6-6
TGTGCCAGCAGTTTCAGGGGAAGAAGCAATCAGCCCCAGCATTTT
CASSFRGRSNQPQHF
>.|.|TRBJ2-7|TRBV2
TGTGCCAGCAGTAAAGAGGGGCAGGGGAGTTACGAGCAGTACTTC
CASSKEGQGSYEQYF
>.|.|TRBJ2-2|TRBV27
TGTGCCAGCAGCCCCGTGGGGCCCAGGGTTCGGGGCTACACCGGGGAGCTGTTTTTT
CASSPVGPRVRGYTGELFF
>.|TRBD1|TRBJ1-6|TRBV5-5
TGTGCCAGCAGCGGAAAGGACAGGTGGGATTCACCCCTCCACTTT
CASSGKDRWDSPLHF
>.|.|TRBJ1-1|TRBV4-1
TGCGCCAGCAGCCACCAACAGGGAGGCGACACTGAAGCTTTCTTT
CASSHQQGGDTEAFF